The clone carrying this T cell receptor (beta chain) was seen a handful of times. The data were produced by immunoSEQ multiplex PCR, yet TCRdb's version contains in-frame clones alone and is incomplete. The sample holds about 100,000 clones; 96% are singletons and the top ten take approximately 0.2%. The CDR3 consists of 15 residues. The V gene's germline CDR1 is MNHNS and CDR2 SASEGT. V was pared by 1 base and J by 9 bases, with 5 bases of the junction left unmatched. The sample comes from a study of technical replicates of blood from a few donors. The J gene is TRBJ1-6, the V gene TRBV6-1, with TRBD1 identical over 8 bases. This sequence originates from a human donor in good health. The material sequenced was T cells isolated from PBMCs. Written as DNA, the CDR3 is TGTGCCAGCAGTGAAGGACAGGGGACTGTTTCACCCCTCCACTTT. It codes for CASSEGQGTVSPLHF.